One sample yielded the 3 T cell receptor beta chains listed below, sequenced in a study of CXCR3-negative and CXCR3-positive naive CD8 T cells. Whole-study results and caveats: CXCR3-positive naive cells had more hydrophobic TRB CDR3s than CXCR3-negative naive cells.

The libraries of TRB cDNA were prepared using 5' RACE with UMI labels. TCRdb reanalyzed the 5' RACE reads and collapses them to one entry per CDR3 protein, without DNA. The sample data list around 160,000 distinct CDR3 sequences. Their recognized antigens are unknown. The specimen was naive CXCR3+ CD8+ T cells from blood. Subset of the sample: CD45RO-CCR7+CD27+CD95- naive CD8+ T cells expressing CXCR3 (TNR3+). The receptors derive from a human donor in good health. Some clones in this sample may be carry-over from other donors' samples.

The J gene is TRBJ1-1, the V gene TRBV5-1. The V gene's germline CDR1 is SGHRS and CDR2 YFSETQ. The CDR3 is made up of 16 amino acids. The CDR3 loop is CASSWSVGGAVTEAFF.

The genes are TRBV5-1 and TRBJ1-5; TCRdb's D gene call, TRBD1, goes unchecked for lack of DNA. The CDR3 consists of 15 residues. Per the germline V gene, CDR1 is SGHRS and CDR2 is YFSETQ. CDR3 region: CASSLDPGDFQPQHF.

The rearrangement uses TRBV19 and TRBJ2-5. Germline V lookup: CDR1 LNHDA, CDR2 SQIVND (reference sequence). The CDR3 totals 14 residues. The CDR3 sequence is CAVSMAGSKETQYF. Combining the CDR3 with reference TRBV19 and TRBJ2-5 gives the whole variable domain DGGITQSPKYLFRKEGQNVTLSCEQNLNHDAMYWYRQDPGQGLRLIYYSQIVNDFQKGDIAEGYSVSREKKESFPLTVTSAQKNPTAFYLCAVSMAGSKETQYFGPGTRLLVL.